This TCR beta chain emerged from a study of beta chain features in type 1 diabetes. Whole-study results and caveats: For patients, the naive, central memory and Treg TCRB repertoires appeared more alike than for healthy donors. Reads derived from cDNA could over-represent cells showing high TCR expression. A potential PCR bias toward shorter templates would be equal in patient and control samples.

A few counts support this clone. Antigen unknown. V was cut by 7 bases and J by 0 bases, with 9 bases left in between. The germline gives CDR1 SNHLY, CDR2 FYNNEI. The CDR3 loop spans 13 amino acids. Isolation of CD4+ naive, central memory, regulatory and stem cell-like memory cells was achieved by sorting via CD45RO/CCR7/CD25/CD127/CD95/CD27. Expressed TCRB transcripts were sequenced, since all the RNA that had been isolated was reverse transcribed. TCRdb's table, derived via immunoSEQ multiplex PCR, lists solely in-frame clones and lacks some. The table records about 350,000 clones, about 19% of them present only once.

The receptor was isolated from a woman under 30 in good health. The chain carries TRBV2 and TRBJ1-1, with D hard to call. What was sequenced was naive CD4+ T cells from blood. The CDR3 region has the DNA TGTGCCAGCACCCGCAGTATGAACACTGAAGCTTTCTTT. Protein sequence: CASTRSMNTEAFF.